These 9 T cell receptor beta chains were sequenced from one sample in a study of blood T cell repertoires in COVID-19. The assay was immunoSEQ multiplex PCR, and TCRdb's table has in-frame clones only and misses some. The sample holds over 130,000 clones, around 78% seen once. Sequencing was performed on peripheral blood. The receptors originated from a woman older than 75 with active or convalescent COVID-19.

The CDR3 reads CASSPRDSITGELFF. DNA of the CDR3: TGTGCCAGCAGCCCACGGGACAGCATAACCGGGGAGCTGTTTTTT. The rearrangement links TRBV3-1 (or the pseudogene TRBV3-2) to TRBJ2-2, with 7 nucleotides matching TRBD1. There are 15 residues in the CDR3. Germline loops: CDR1 LGHDT, CDR2 YNNKEL (reference sequence). The V segment lost 4 bases and the J segment 5 bases; nucleotides outside the gene matches: 7.

The CDR3 DNA reads as TGTGCCAGCAAATCCCGGACAGGGTTTTACGAGCAGTACTTC. Translating gives CASKSRTGFYEQYF. The chain employs TRBV25-1 and TRBJ2-7; 8 positions agree with TRBD1. The CDR3 loop spans 14 amino acids. Germline values: CDR1 MGHDK, CDR2 SYGVNS. V dropped 7 bases and J dropped 4; count of bases not matched to a gene: 9.

Regarding this clone: At one of its ends the junction is not consistent with the germline gene, which may arise from a read error. This rearrangement joins TRBV6-1 to TRBJ2-7; D perhaps matches TRBD1 (5 bases). Germline V CDR1 and CDR2: MNHNS, SASEGT. CDR3 length: 12 amino acids. The CDR3 is CASSQTGRDFLF. In DNA, the CDR3 is TGTGCCAGCAGTCAAACTGGCAGGGATTTCCTTTTC.

This rearrangement joins TRBV4-3 to TRBJ2-1; maybe TRBD1 (6 bases). There are 16 residues in the CDR3. Germline CDR1 is LGHNA and CDR2 is YSLEER. The V end lost 0 bases, the J end lost 4 bases, and 13 bases lay between the germline ends. The CDR3 bases are TGCGCCAGCAGCCAAGAGTACAGGGTGGGATACAATGAGCAGTTCTTC. It encodes CASSQEYRVGYNEQFF.

The chain recombines TRBV6-1 with TRBJ1-5, with a possible D match to TRBD1 (5 bases). The CDR3 covers 14 residues. V dropped 2 bases and J dropped 9 bases, with 14 bases sitting between them. The germline gives CDR1 MNHNS, CDR2 SASEGT. The CDR3 region is CASSETWGAWPQHF. The CDR3 DNA reads as TGTGCCAGCAGTGAAACTTGGGGCGCATGGCCCCAGCATTTT.

The gene calls are TRBV29-1 and TRBJ2-6, with D unclear. Trimming removed 5 bases from V and 0 bases from J, with 5 bases in between. Germline CDR1 SQVTM, CDR2 ANQGSEA. This CDR3 is built from 13 residues. The CDR3 region has the DNA TGCAGCGTTCTGTACTCTGGGGCCAACGTCCTGACTTTC. Translated: CSVLYSGANVLTF.

This clone was seen a single time. CDR3 residues: CASSQSLLAGSPIGGETQYF. The CDR3 DNA reads as TGTGCCAGCAGCCAAAGTTTACTAGCGGGTTCTCCGATTGGAGGAGAGACCCAGTACTTC. V is TRBV3-1 (or the pseudogene TRBV3-2) and J is TRBJ2-5; 9 bases are shared with TRBD2. CDR3 size: 20 residues. CDR1 is LGHDT, CDR2 YNNKEL, per germline (reference sequence). V lost 2 bases to trimming and J lost 4 bases; unmatched junction nucleotides: 20.

This clone was counted only a few times. The chain combines TRBV12-3 or TRBV12-4 with TRBJ2-7; maybe TRBD1 (6 bases). V gave up 9 bases and J gave up 3 bases, with 12 bases separating them. This CDR3 contains 12 residues. The chain's CDR3 is CASRDTFYEQYF. As DNA, the CDR3 is TGTGCCAGTAGGGACACTTTCTACGAGCAGTACTTC.

V usage is TRBV5-1 and J usage is TRBJ2-7; TRBD2 is a possible D gene (5 bases). CDR3 length: 15 residues. Germline V gene data show CDR1 as SGHRS and CDR2 as YFSETQ. Trimming stripped 4 bases from V and 6 bases from J, with 20 bases between. The CDR3 loop reads CASSPRDLIFSEQYF. DNA of the CDR3: TGCGCCAGCAGCCCCCGGGATCTAATCTTCTCCGAGCAGTACTTC.